The clone carrying this T cell receptor (beta chain) was found a few times. Its target is unknown. For the diagnoses, clinical symptoms, serum thyroxine and TRAb, thyroid ultrasound and orbital computed tomography were used. The sample originates from a study of T cells in Graves' hyperthyroidism and ophthalmopathy. The investigators amplified TCR beta CDR3 regions from RNA transcripts. HTBI primers were the set used in a first-round RT-PCR of the TCR CDR3. TCRdb reanalysed the multiplex PCR reads using MiXCR and keeps one entry per CDR3 protein. This table holds 300,000 to 400,000 distinct CDR3 sequences, roughly 23% found once. Trimming cost V 4 bases and J 8 bases, with 11 bases left between them. CDR3 length: 12 amino acids. Germline lookup yields CDR1 SGHNT and CDR2 YENEEA. Whole-study findings and limits: Expanded thyroid clonotypes (above 0.001) were mostly also found in blood.

This chain connects TRBV11-3 to TRBJ1-2; possible D gene TRBD1, 5 bases. The sequencing sample was made of blood. This sequence originates from a woman aged 45-59 years with Graves' hyperthyroidism. CDR3 loop: CASSWPGGGYTF. DNA for the CDR3: TGTGCCAGCAGCTGGCCGGGGGGAGGCTACACCTTC.